What follows are 30 T cell receptor beta chains derived from one specimen sequenced in a study of OX40 agonist ivuxolimab in advanced cancers. Only in-frame clones appear in the TCRdb table, and some are missing; sequencing was by immunoSEQ multiplex PCR. The table includes about 89,000 clones, over 75% detected once. The sample was CD4+ or CD8+ T cells sorted from blood, taken in a trial of the OX40 agonist ivuxolimab. These TCRs come from an adult with an advanced solid tumor such as melanoma, head and neck, liver or kidney cancer.

The count of this clone is one. The rearrangement joins TRBV7-8 to TRBJ1-2, with D unresolved. Germline V gene lookup returns CDR1 SGHVS and CDR2 FQNEAQ. There are 14 residues in the CDR3. V lost 1 base and J 2 bases, leaving 8 bases between the germline ends. The CDR3 here is CASSLDTANYGYTF. CDR3 coding DNA: TGTGCCAGCAGCTTAGATACAGCCAACTATGGCTACACCTTC. Filled out from reference TRBV7-8 and TRBJ1-2, the complete variable domain reads GAGVSQSPRYKVAKRGQDVALRCDPISGHVSLFWYQQALGQGPEFLTYFQNEAQLDKSGLPSDRFFAERPEGSVSTLKIQRTQQEDSAVYLCASSLDTANYGYTFGSGTRLTVV.

This chain joins TRBV6-1 and TRBJ1-3; D gene ambiguous. Germline CDR1 is MNHNS and CDR2 is SASEGT. Trimming stripped 0 bases from V and 4 bases from J, with 10 bases between. This CDR3 spans 15 amino acids. The CDR3 nucleotides read TGTGCCAGCAGTGAAGCGCCGGGCCCCGGAAACACCATATATTTT. Translation gives CASSEAPGPGNTIYF.

Points on this clone: A read error may account for a junction end that differs from germline. The rearrangement joins TRBV11-3 to TRBJ2-3; a weak D match, TRBD2 (7 bases). Germline V CDR1 and CDR2: SGHNT, YENEEA. The CDR3 extends over 12 amino acids. Here the CDR3 DNA reads TGTGTCAGCAGCTTAACGGGGGGCACGCAGTATTTT. Protein: CVSSLTGGTQYF. Combining the CDR3 with reference TRBV11-3 and TRBJ2-3 gives the whole variable domain EAGVVQSPRYKIIEKKQPVAFWCNPISGHNTLYWYLQNLGQGPELLIRYENEEAVDDSQLPKDRFSAERLKGVDSTLKIQPAELGDSAVYLCVSSLTGGTQYFGPGTRLTVL.

The chain recombines TRBV5-4 with TRBJ1-4; 8 bases are a match to TRBD1. The germline gives CDR1 SGHNT, CDR2 YYREEE (reference sequence). V was clipped by 4 bases and J by 8 bases; unmatched bases: 13. The CDR3 sequence is 16 residues long. The CDR3 region is CASSPQGQGAREKLFF. The CDR3 DNA sequence: TGTGCCAGCAGCCCGCAGGGGCAGGGGGCCAGGGAAAAACTGTTTTTT.

The chain is built from TRBV27 and TRBJ1-5, with D possibly matching TRBD1 (5 bases). The CDR3 loop spans 15 amino acids. Germline assignment: CDR1 MNHEY and CDR2 SMNVEV (reference sequence). Trimming pared 6 bases from V and 2 bases from J, leaving 14 bases between. The CDR3 DNA reads TGTGCCAGCAGGTTGACAGTTATCGGCAATCAGCCCCAGCATTTT. Translated: CASRLTVIGNQPQHF.

This clone has a handful of counts. The chain combines TRBV19 with TRBJ1-2; TRBD1 is a possible D gene (5 bases). CDR1 is LNHDA, CDR2 SQIVND, per germline (reference sequence). Trimming cost V 8 bases and J 5 bases, with 18 bases left between them. This CDR3 has 14 residues. The CDR3 here is CASLPSQGRYGYTF. In DNA form, the CDR3 reads TGTGCCAGTCTCCCGTCCCAGGGAAGATATGGCTACACCTTC.

The V and J genes are TRBV5-1 and TRBJ2-6; the D is unclear. There are 14 residues in the CDR3. The V end lost 0 bases, the J end lost 4 bases, and 5 bases lay between the germline ends. The germline gives CDR1 SGHRS, CDR2 YFSETQ. CDR3: CASSLAQGANVLTF. CDR3 DNA sequence: TGCGCCAGCAGCTTGGCGCAGGGGGCCAACGTCCTGACTTTC.

The rearrangement links TRBV13 to TRBJ1-1; D not certain. Trimming removed 2 bases at V and 0 bases at J, with 13 bases between. Germline assignment: CDR1 PRHDT and CDR2 FYEKMQ (reference sequence). The CDR3 runs 16 residues. The CDR3 DNA follows: TGTGCCAGCAGCTTACTTCGGGGATCTATGAACACTGAAGCTTTCTTT. Encoded protein: CASSLLRGSMNTEAFF.

The rearrangement links TRBV6-5 to TRBJ1-5; D is unresolved. V lost 4 bases to trimming and J lost 0 bases, with 10 bases between them. This CDR3 region has 15 residues. Germline values: CDR1 MNHEY, CDR2 SVGAGI. Written as DNA, the CDR3 is TGTGCCAGCAGTTCCACGTGGGGTAGCAATCAGCCCCAGCATTTT. This encodes CASSSTWGSNQPQHF.

This clone was counted a few times. This rearrangement joins TRBV18 to TRBJ2-7, with D perhaps matching TRBD1 (6 bases). This CDR3 comprises 12 residues. V lost 4 bases, J lost 7 bases, and 11 bases lay in between. Per the germline V gene, CDR1 is KGHSH and CDR2 is LQKENI. The CDR3 reads CASSRQAREQYF. The DNA for the CDR3 is TGTGCCAGCTCACGACAGGCTCGGGAGCAGTACTTC.

V usage is TRBV5-1 and J usage is TRBJ1-1; 7 bases line up with TRBD1. V lost 3 bases to trimming and J lost 4 bases; unmatched junction nucleotides: 6. Per germline, CDR1 SGHRS and CDR2 YFSETQ. The CDR3 is 14 amino acids. DNA for the CDR3: TGCGCCAGCAGCTACACAGGGGCGGGCACTGAAGCTTTCTTT. It yields the protein CASSYTGAGTEAFF.

This clone came up once. CDR3 sequence (DNA): TGTGCCAGCAGCCAGTCAGGACAAGAGACCCAGTACTTC. Its translation is CASSQSGQETQYF. The genes are TRBV4-2 and TRBJ2-5; D is unresolved. The germline CDR1 and CDR2 sequences are LGHNA and YNFKEQ. This CDR3 has 13 residues. V was trimmed by 3 bases and J by 2 bases, leaving 7 bases between them.

The gene calls are TRBV11-1 and TRBJ1-1, with D uncertain. The CDR3 consists of 13 residues. Trimming took off 6 bases at V and 11 bases at J, with 19 bases between the two ends. Per the germline V gene, CDR1 is SGHAT and CDR2 is FQDESV (reference sequence). In DNA form, the CDR3 reads TGTGCCAGCAGGGAACCGGGCCTCCCGACCGCTTTCTTT. Translation gives CASREPGLPTAFF.

This chain connects TRBV9 to TRBJ1-4; 7 nucleotides align to TRBD1. Trimming at V came to 4 bases and at J to 5 bases, leaving 8 bases not matched to a gene. Per the germline V gene, CDR1 is SGDLS and CDR2 is YYNGEE. The CDR3 has 15 amino acids. The CDR3 region has the DNA TGTGCCAGCAGCCCCCGTAAGGGGGCGAATGAAAAACTGTTTTTT. Its protein product is CASSPRKGANEKLFF.

The V and J genes are TRBV19 and TRBJ1-4, with TRBD1 as a possible D gene (5 bases). Germline V gives CDR1 LNHDA, CDR2 SQIVND (reference sequence). Between the trimmed V and J ends, which lost 5 bases and 4 bases, there was a span of 11 bases. The CDR3 is 14 amino acids. CDR3 nucleotides: TGTGCCAGTAGTGACCAGGGTTATAATGAAAAACTGTTTTTT. This codes for CASSDQGYNEKLFF. The entire variable domain, with the rest obtained from reference TRBV19 and TRBJ1-4, is as follows: DGGITQSPKYLFRKEGQNVTLSCEQNLNHDAMYWYRQDPGQGLRLIYYSQIVNDFQKGDIAEGYSVSREKKESFPLTVTSAQKNPTAFYLCASSDQGYNEKLFFGSGTQLSVL.

V usage is TRBV6-5 and J usage is TRBJ1-1; D remains ambiguous. Trimming cost V 6 bases and J 0 bases, with 8 bases left between them. Per germline, CDR1 MNHEY and CDR2 SVGAGI. The CDR3 runs 13 residues. The CDR3 reads CASSINMNTEAFF. CDR3 DNA sequence: TGTGCCAGCAGCATAAATATGAACACTGAAGCTTTCTTT.

The chain joins TRBV11-2 to TRBJ1-2; 7 bases match TRBD1. This CDR3 is built from 14 residues. The germline V gene encodes CDR1 SGHAT and CDR2 FQNNGV. V gave up 7 bases and J gave up 1 base; unmatched junction bases: 6. The CDR3 DNA reads TGTGCCAGCAAGGAAGGGGGCAGTAACTATGGCTACACCTTC. Its protein is CASKEGGSNYGYTF.

The chain couples TRBV7-9 to TRBJ1-5, with a tentative D call TRBD1 (6 bases). Germline CDR1 SEHNR, CDR2 FQNEAQ (reference sequence). The CDR3 sequence is 14 residues long. Deletions cut 9 bases from V and 4 bases from J, with 16 bases between. CDR3 amino acids: CASSLGGLNQPQHF. The CDR3 nucleotides read TGTGCCAGTAGTTTGGGGGGGCTGAATCAGCCCCAGCATTTT.

The CDR3 spells CASSLETHSNQPQHF. The CDR3, as DNA: TGTGCCAGCAGCTTGGAGACACATAGCAATCAGCCCCAGCATTTT. The V and J genes are TRBV11-2 and TRBJ1-5; no reliable D call. This CDR3 region has 15 residues. Per the germline V gene, CDR1 is SGHAT and CDR2 is FQNNGV. Deletions cut 3 bases from V and 0 bases from J, with 9 bases between.

This chain joins TRBV5-4 and TRBJ1-1; 7 bases fit TRBD1. V was clipped by 4 bases and J by 2 bases; unmatched bases: 8. Germline V gene lookup returns CDR1 SGHNT and CDR2 YYREEE (reference sequence). The CDR3 contains 15 residues. The CDR3 protein is CASSGAGTANTEAFF. The CDR3 coding sequence is TGTGCCAGCAGCGGCGCCGGGACAGCAAACACTGAAGCTTTCTTT.

V usage is TRBV19 and J usage is TRBJ1-2; no firm D call. The CDR3 has 13 amino acids. The V end was cut by 3 bases, the J end by 5 bases, with 10 bases between. Germline V gives CDR1 LNHDA, CDR2 SQIVND (reference sequence). CDR3 loop: CASSIGTDYGYTF. In DNA form, the CDR3 reads TGTGCCAGTAGTATCGGTACAGATTATGGCTACACCTTC.

The gene calls are TRBV19 and TRBJ1-1; possibly TRBD1 for D (5 bases). The V gene lost 0 bases and the J gene lost 3 bases, with 14 bases spanning the gap. CDR3 length: 16 amino acids. Germline values: CDR1 LNHDA, CDR2 SQIVND (reference sequence). CDR3 protein: CASSIDGQGSYTEAFF. The CDR3, as DNA: TGTGCCAGTAGTATAGATGGACAAGGAAGTTACACTGAAGCTTTCTTT.

This clone was seen only a few times. The chain has TRBV18 and TRBJ2-6; no clear D gene. Germline-derived CDR1 and CDR2 are KGHSH and LQKENI. The length of the CDR3 is 16 residues. V lost 3 bases to trimming and J lost 4 bases, with 13 bases between them. The CDR3 region is CASSPFSLGGANVLTF. For the CDR3, the DNA is TGTGCCAGCTCACCTTTCTCGCTTGGGGGGGCCAACGTCCTGACTTTC.

This clone appeared a single time. The rearrangement uses TRBV9 and TRBJ2-1; tentatively, D is TRBD2 (5 bases). Germline V CDR1 and CDR2: SGDLS, YYNGEE. The V end lost 0 bases, the J end lost 0 bases, and 13 bases lay between the germline ends. The CDR3 runs 17 residues. The CDR3 DNA sequence: TGTGCCAGCAGCGTAGGCTTTGGGGAGAGCTCCTACAATGAGCAGTTCTTC. Translated: CASSVGFGESSYNEQFF.

The chain couples TRBV11-2 to TRBJ1-3, with a tentative D call TRBD1 (6 bases). Deletions cut 5 bases from V and 4 bases from J, with 12 bases between. The CDR3 sequence is 14 residues long. Germline values: CDR1 SGHAT, CDR2 FQNNGV. CDR3 region: CASSPGVSGNTIYF. The CDR3 bases are TGTGCCAGCAGCCCAGGGGTCTCCGGAAACACCATATATTTT.

V and J are TRBV6-5 and TRBJ2-6; D is unresolved. The germline V gene has CDR1 MNHEY and CDR2 SVGAGI. V lost 1 base, J lost 2 bases, and 6 bases lay in between. CDR3 size: 15 residues. In DNA, the CDR3 is TGTGCCAGCAGTTACTGGGGTACTGGGGCCAACGTCCTGACTTTC. Its translation: CASSYWGTGANVLTF.

CDR3 coding DNA: TGTGCCAGCAGCCAAGTACGAAGCAGGGGCACAGATACGCAGTATTTT. Protein product: CASSQVRSRGTDTQYF. The genes are TRBV14 and TRBJ2-3, with D perhaps matching TRBD1 (5 bases). The CDR3 totals 16 residues. V was cut by 1 base and J by 1 base, with 12 bases left in between. Germline CDR1 is SGHDN and CDR2 is FVKESK.

The chain uses TRBV5-5 and TRBJ1-2, with TRBD1 matching 8 bases. V was pared by 0 bases and J by 8 bases, with 9 bases of the junction left unmatched. The CDR3 totals 15 residues. The V gene's germline CDR1 is SGHKS and CDR2 YYEKEE (reference sequence). CDR3 in amino acids: CASSLGAGGIYGYTF. CDR3 nucleotides: TGTGCCAGCAGCTTGGGAGCAGGGGGCATATACGGCTACACCTTC. The full variable domain, completed using reference TRBV5-5 and TRBJ1-2, is DAGVTQSPTHLIKTRGQQVTLRCSPISGHKSVSWYQQVLGQGPQFIFQYYEKEERGRGNFPDRFSARQFPNYSSELNVNALLLGDSALYLCASSLGAGGIYGYTFGSGTRLTVV.

The V gene is TRBV6-1, the J gene TRBJ2-7; 11 bases are shared with TRBD2. The CDR3 is 17 residues long. CDR1 and CDR2 from the germline V gene are MNHNS and SASEGT. V gave up 4 bases and J gave up 5 bases; unmatched junction bases: 13. The CDR3 loop reads CASSGRLAGGGVHEQYF. CDR3 coding DNA: TGTGCCAGCAGTGGTCGCTTAGCGGGGGGGGGAGTACACGAGCAGTACTTC.

This chain uses TRBV10-3 with TRBJ2-5; D is tentatively TRBD1 or TRBD2 (5 bases each). The germline V gene encodes CDR1 ENHRY and CDR2 SYGVKD. Trimming removed 8 bases from V and 5 bases from J, with 18 bases in between. The CDR3 length is 14 residues. The CDR3 nucleotides are TGTGCCATCCGAGAGAGGGGCGCATGGGAGACCCAGTACTTC. Its translation is CAIRERGAWETQYF.